This T cell receptor beta chain comes out of a study of cytomegalovirus exposure and HLA in healthy donors. Study-level points and caveats: A list of 150 or so TCR beta chains associated with cytomegalovirus was given. Available immune exposure information was restricted to CMV serostatus only. An analysis was carried out later, and it reportedly showed fewer N-insertions in an Asian-associated ancestry cluster than the approximately 660-donor mean.

The CDR3 length is 12 residues. Looked up from germline, CDR1 is MNHNY and CDR2 is SVGAGI (reference sequence). This clone was picked up one time. What it recognizes is unknown. Compared with germline, one end of the junction differs, possibly owing to a read error. Donors counted as nominally healthy when sampled, yet unrecorded immune exposures were likely. Both 60 Vbeta primers and 13 Jbeta primers went into the PCR. Using immunoSEQ multiplex PCR, the repertoire was profiled, and TCRdb retains in-frame clones only, with some absent. The sample has 160,000 or so clones, approximately 80% seen once. The sequencing sample was made of PBMCs. The sequence was obtained from a woman aged 45-65 years in good health and CMV-seronegative. The chain couples TRBV6-6 to TRBJ2-3; a weak D match, TRBD2 (5 bases). The CDR3 nucleotides read TGTGCCAGCAGTTACTTACTAGATTCGCAGTATTTT. It is translated as CASSYLLDSQYF.